One and the same sample provided the 21 T cell receptor beta chains below, sequenced in a study of T cell responses to AZD1222 COVID-19 vaccine. Only in-frame clones appear in the TCRdb table, and some are missing; sequencing was by immunoSEQ multiplex PCR. The sample records 100,000 or so clones, about 83% being singletons. The sample here was peripheral blood, taken on day 0 of AZD1222 vaccination. The source of these receptors is an adult in good health.

The gene calls are TRBV5-4 and TRBJ2-7, with 10 bases aligning to TRBD1. The germline V gene encodes CDR1 SGHNT and CDR2 YYREEE (reference sequence). Trimming took 4 bases from V and 2 from J; bases not matched to a gene: 9. The CDR3 has 16 residues. The CDR3 DNA is TGTGCCAGCAGCAAAGCATCGGGACAGGGGACCTACGAGCAGTACTTC. Protein product: CASSKASGQGTYEQYF.

Written as DNA, the CDR3 is TGTGCCAGCAGCAAACAGACGAACACTGAAGCTTTCTTT. Translation: CASSKQTNTEAFF. The chain is built from TRBV11-1 and TRBJ1-1; D is unclear. With 5 bases removed from V and 1 base from J, the gap between germline ends came to 8 bases. Germline V gives CDR1 SGHAT, CDR2 FQDESV (reference sequence). There are 13 residues in the CDR3.

J is TRBJ1-5 and V is TRBV6-5, with 9 bases lining up with TRBD1. From germline, CDR1 is MNHEY and CDR2 SVGAGI. This CDR3 has 15 residues. The junction had 7 bases not matched to a gene; V was cut back by 6 bases and J by 4 bases. In nucleotides, the CDR3 is TGTGCCAGCAGCTCCACGGGACAGGGTAATCAGCCCCAGCATTTT. It codes for CASSSTGQGNQPQHF.

This clone was counted once. V is TRBV7-2 and J is TRBJ2-2; 9 bases map to TRBD2. The CDR3 covers 16 residues. V shed 5 bases, J shed 1 base, and the junction held 5 bases outside the gene matches. The germline gives CDR1 SGHTA, CDR2 FQGNSA. The CDR3 nucleotides are TGTGCCAGCAGCGAACTAGCGGGTATGAACACCGGGGAGCTGTTTTTT. It is translated as CASSELAGMNTGELFF.

V and J are TRBV15 and TRBJ1-2; possible D gene TRBD1, 6 bases. The CDR3 is 12 residues long. Trimming stripped 3 bases from V and 7 bases from J, with 9 bases between. CDR1 LNHNV and CDR2 YYDKDF come from the germline V gene (reference sequence). CDR3 in DNA: TGTGCCACCAGCAGGACAGGCGGTGGCTACACCTTC. Translating it yields CATSRTGGGYTF.

The V and J genes are TRBV28 and TRBJ2-1, with D maybe TRBD2 (6 bases). V lost 5 bases to trimming and J lost 0 bases, with 17 bases between them. The CDR3 spans 17 residues. In germline, CDR1 is MDHEN, CDR2 SYDVKM. The CDR3 loop is CASSLRGAPSSYNEQFF. In nucleotides, the CDR3 is TGTGCCAGCAGTCTGCGGGGAGCGCCAAGCTCCTACAATGAGCAGTTCTTC.

This rearrangement joins TRBV30 to TRBJ2-2; D remains unclear. CDR3 length: 11 residues. V was pared by 4 bases and J by 6 bases, with 6 bases between. CDR1 and CDR2 from the germline V gene are GTSNPN and SVGIG (reference sequence). The CDR3 protein is CAWIYAGELFF. CDR3 in DNA: TGTGCCTGGATATACGCCGGGGAGCTGTTTTTT.

This clone was seen just once. The chain uses TRBV19 and TRBJ1-5; D remains ambiguous. V lost 3 bases and J lost 6, with 9 bases in between. Germline CDR1 and CDR2: LNHDA and SQIVND (reference sequence). The CDR3 runs to 13 residues. The CDR3 nucleotides are TGTGCCAGTAGTATGAATAGTTTTCAGCCCCAGCATTTT. Its protein is CASSMNSFQPQHF. The whole variable domain, filled in from reference TRBV19 and TRBJ1-5, reads DGGITQSPKYLFRKEGQNVTLSCEQNLNHDAMYWYRQDPGQGLRLIYYSQIVNDFQKGDIAEGYSVSREKKESFPLTVTSAQKNPTAFYLCASSMNSFQPQHFGDGTRLSIL.

The chain couples TRBV7-2 to TRBJ1-3, with TRBD1 identical over 7 bases. The CDR3 spans 15 residues. The junction had 5 bases not matched to a gene; V was cut back by 4 bases and J by 2 bases. Germline CDR1 is SGHTA and CDR2 is FQGNSA. CDR3 in DNA: TGTGCCAGCAGCTACGTGGGGACAGCTGGAAACACCATATATTTT. Its protein product is CASSYVGTAGNTIYF.

The V and J genes are TRBV5-4 and TRBJ2-5, with D possibly TRBD1 on 6 matching bases. The germline V and J ends were trimmed by 5 bases and 1 base, with 15 bases remaining between them. The CDR3 length is 15 residues. CDR1 is SGHNT and CDR2 is YYREEE in the germline V gene (reference sequence). As DNA, the CDR3 is TGTGCCAGCAGGCCCCGGGACACAACCCAAGAGACCCAGTACTTC. It encodes CASRPRDTTQETQYF. Variable domain in full (rest from reference TRBV5-4 and TRBJ2-5): ETGVTQSPTHLIKTRGQQVTLRCSSQSGHNTVSWYQQALGQGPQFIFQYYREEENGRGNFPPRFSGLQFPNYSSELNVNALELDDSALYLCASRPRDTTQETQYFGPGTRLLVL.

This clone was detected once. This chain uses TRBV28 with TRBJ1-4; 7 bases map to TRBD1. Germline V gene sequence: CDR1 MDHEN, CDR2 SYDVKM. This CDR3 spans 17 amino acids. Losses at the gene ends were 3 bases for V and 1 base for J; bases not matched to a gene: 8. CDR3 DNA: TGTGCCAGCAGTTTTGGCAGGGGGACCCAAACTAATGAAAAACTGTTTTTT. Its translation: CASSFGRGTQTNEKLFF.

The chain recombines TRBV7-5 with TRBJ2-1; TRBD2 is the table's D call, not checked against the DNA. TRBV7-5 is deemed a pseudogene. CDR3 length equals 13 residues. Here the CDR3 DNA reads TGTGCCAGAAGCCCAGGAGTCCGGGGGGAGCAGTTCTTC. It specifies CARSPGVRGEQFF.

The chain has TRBV18 and TRBJ2-1; D is tentatively TRBD1 or TRBD2 (5 bases each). From germline, CDR1 is KGHSH and CDR2 LQKENI. The V gene lost 3 bases and the J gene lost 10 bases, with 13 bases spanning the gap. The CDR3 sequence is 13 residues long. The CDR3 loop reads CASSPGAEWEQFF. The DNA for the CDR3 is TGTGCCAGCTCACCCGGGGCGGAATGGGAGCAGTTCTTC.

CDR3 residues: CATSTRNNEQFF. In nucleotides, the CDR3 is TGTGCCACCAGCACCCGCAACAATGAGCAGTTCTTC. The chain uses TRBV15 and TRBJ2-1; D not certain. CDR1 is LNHNV and CDR2 is YYDKDF in the germline V gene (reference sequence). CDR3 size: 12 residues. Trimming took off 4 bases at V and 5 bases at J, with 6 bases between the two ends.

The chain carries TRBV5-6 and TRBJ1-6; TRBD1 agrees at 8 bases. The CDR3 length is 15 residues. V was pared by 4 bases and J by 10 bases, with 10 bases of the junction left unmatched. CDR1 and CDR2 from the germline V gene are SGHDT and YYEEEE. The CDR3 region is CASSVTGVGGSPLHF. CDR3 coding DNA: TGTGCCAGCAGCGTGACAGGGGTGGGCGGATCACCCCTCCACTTT. Filled out from reference TRBV5-6 and TRBJ1-6, the complete variable domain reads DAGVTQSPTHLIKTRGQQVTLRCSPKSGHDTVSWYQQALGQGPQFIFQYYEEEERQRGNFPDRFSGHQFPNYSSELNVNALLLGDSALYLCASSVTGVGGSPLHFGNGTRLTVT.

The chain combines TRBV10-1 with TRBJ1-6, with D unclear. Germline loops: CDR1 WNHNN, CDR2 SYGVQD (reference sequence). V shed 3 bases and J shed 5 bases, with 8 bases lying between them. This CDR3 contains 14 residues. The CDR3 sequence: CASSDPLNNSPLHF. The CDR3 DNA sequence: TGCGCCAGCAGTGACCCCTTGAATAATTCACCCCTCCACTTT.

The V and J genes are TRBV29-1 and TRBJ2-3; 7 nucleotides agree with TRBD2. CDR3 length: 14 residues. Looked up from germline, CDR1 is SQVTM and CDR2 is ANQGSEA. After removal of 1 base from V and 2 bases from J, the junction contained 3 bases not matched to a gene. The CDR3 coding sequence is TGCAGCGTTGAAGTAGCGGGCGTCACAGATACGCAGTATTTT. As protein: CSVEVAGVTDTQYF.

The V gene is TRBV28, the J gene TRBJ1-1; possibly TRBD1 for D (6 bases). Trimming left V 5 bases short and J 9 bases short, with 13 bases between. Germline values: CDR1 MDHEN, CDR2 SYDVKM. The CDR3 runs 12 residues. DNA of the CDR3: TGTGCCAGCAGTGGGGGGCCAGGAAAAGCTTTCTTT. Its protein product is CASSGGPGKAFF.

The gene calls are TRBV28 and TRBJ1-2; 7 nucleotides match TRBD1. J lost 7 bases, V lost 4 bases, and 21 bases had no gene match. The germline V gene encodes CDR1 MDHEN and CDR2 SYDVKM. This CDR3 is built from 18 residues. The CDR3 coding sequence is TGTGCCAGCAGTTCCCCCGGGGTCAGGGGGTCATTTGCCGGTGGCTACACCTTC. Its protein product is CASSSPGVRGSFAGGYTF.

This clone was counted between two and nine times. The chain links TRBV18 to TRBJ2-7, with D possibly TRBD1 on 5 matching bases. Trimming left V 2 bases short and J 4 bases short, with 12 bases between. This CDR3 region has 14 residues. CDR1 and CDR2 from the germline V gene are KGHSH and LQKENI. In nucleotides, the CDR3 is TGTGCCAGCTCACCATCGGCAGGGTGGTACGAGCAGTACTTC. Protein: CASSPSAGWYEQYF.

The chain uses TRBV10-3 and TRBJ1-2, with 7 bases matching TRBD1. The CDR3 spans 14 residues. From germline, CDR1 is ENHRY and CDR2 SYGVKD. The V gene end was trimmed by 3 bases and the J gene end by 4 bases; junction bases not matched to a gene: 5. The CDR3 region has the DNA TGTGCCATCAGTGAACAGGGGCGAGGCTATGGCTACACCTTC. The encoded protein is CAISEQGRGYGYTF.